The 28 T cell receptor beta chains below were found in one sample sequenced in a study of T cell changes during pregnancy in multiple sclerosis (dated by TCRdb to about 2019). Preparation of the library involved the immunoSEQ multiplex PCR assay. TCRdb stores this immuneACCESS table with in-frame sequences only. Part of the clones is absent; in the studies checked, under half of the shortfall reflects unresolved V genes, and no reason is known for the rest. This sample lists about 66,000 clones; about 91% were detected once. The biggest ten clones account for less than 6% of the sample. The sample here was CD8+ T cells from peripheral blood mononuclear cells, taken before pregnancy. The receptors derive from a female donor with multiple sclerosis, enrolled in a pregnancy study.

Here the CDR3 DNA reads TGTGCCAGCAGCTTAGGGGGCTTTAATCAGCCCCAGCATTTT. It specifies CASSLGGFNQPQHF. The chain carries TRBV5-5 and TRBJ1-5; 7 bases fit TRBD1. The J segment lost 4 bases and the V segment lost 2 bases, leaving 3 bases of the junction unmatched. The germline V gene encodes CDR1 SGHKS and CDR2 YYEKEE (reference sequence). CDR3 length: 14 residues.

This chain joins TRBV27 and TRBJ2-5; TRBD2 matches at 8 bases. V lost 7 bases, J lost 5 bases, and 9 bases stayed unmatched. The CDR3 consists of 14 residues. CDR1 and CDR2 from the germline V gene are MNHEY and SMNVEV (reference sequence). CDR3 region: CASIPLAGRETQYF. DNA for the CDR3: TGTGCCAGCATCCCATTAGCGGGGCGGGAGACCCAGTACTTC.

This clone has only one observation. The chain links TRBV4-1 to TRBJ1-4, with a weak D call TRBD1 (6 bases). Trimming removed 5 bases from V and 6 bases from J, with 19 bases in between. CDR1 and CDR2 from the germline V gene are MGHRA and YSYEKL. The CDR3 is 16 amino acids. CDR3 sequence (DNA): TGCGCCAGCAGCTCTCTGGGGGCGGGTAAGGATGAAAAACTGTTTTTT. It yields the protein CASSSLGAGKDEKLFF.

The gene calls are TRBV6-1 and TRBJ2-1; 7 bases agree with TRBD2. The CDR3 spans 17 residues. Trimming took 2 bases from V and 7 from J; bases not matched to a gene: 14. Germline assignment: CDR1 MNHNS and CDR2 SASEGT. CDR3 protein: CASSEYHGGGPGNEQFF. The CDR3 DNA reads TGTGCCAGCAGTGAATATCACGGCGGGGGACCGGGGAATGAGCAGTTCTTC.

The rearrangement joins TRBV10-3 to TRBJ2-1; TRBD2 agrees at 8 bases. Per the germline V gene, CDR1 is ENHRY and CDR2 is SYGVKD. This CDR3 comprises 16 residues. V was pared by 2 bases and J by 1 base, with 4 bases of the junction left unmatched. The CDR3 loop reads CAISEVRGGSYNEQFF. The CDR3 nucleotides read TGTGCCATCAGTGAGGTACGGGGGGGGTCCTACAATGAGCAGTTCTTC.

The chain has TRBV14 and TRBJ2-2; TRBD1 matches 7 bases. This CDR3 is 15 amino acids long. The junction had 2 bases not matched to a gene; V was cut back by 0 bases and J by 4 bases. Germline CDR1 and CDR2: SGHDN and FVKESK. This CDR3 reads CASSQERQGTGELFF. CDR3 DNA: TGTGCCAGCAGCCAAGAAAGACAGGGCACCGGGGAGCTGTTTTTT.

The chain carries TRBV27 and TRBJ1-5; no firm D call. Germline CDR1 MNHEY, CDR2 SMNVEV (reference sequence). The CDR3 covers 15 residues. Trimming pared 4 bases from V and 1 base from J, leaving 11 bases between. CDR3 nucleotide sequence: TGTGCCAGCAGTTCGAGGGTAGGGAGCAATCAGCCCCAGCATTTT. It encodes CASSSRVGSNQPQHF.

J is TRBJ2-2 and V is TRBV7-6; the match to TRBD2 covers 8 bases. Trimming at V came to 5 bases and at J to 9 bases, leaving 14 bases not matched to a gene. The CDR3 loop spans 16 amino acids. The V gene's germline CDR1 is SGHVS and CDR2 FNYEAQ. The CDR3 sequence: CASSPSAGGFMRELFF. In DNA, the CDR3 is TGTGCCAGCAGCCCCAGCGCGGGGGGATTCATGCGGGAGCTGTTTTTT.

The gene calls are TRBV7-8 and TRBJ1-1; tentative D call: TRBD1 (6 bases). This CDR3 spans 14 amino acids. Trimming removed 1 base at V and 8 bases at J, with 14 bases between. Germline V CDR1 and CDR2: SGHVS, FQNEAQ. The CDR3 region is CASSLDTATGEAFF. DNA for the CDR3: TGTGCCAGCAGCTTAGATACCGCCACAGGGGAAGCTTTCTTT.

The genes are TRBV7-9 and TRBJ2-3, with TRBD2 matching over 8 bases. V trimming: 8 bases; J trimming: 5 bases; junction bases outside the gene matches: 6. CDR1 is SEHNR and CDR2 is FQNEAQ in the germline V gene (reference sequence). The CDR3 covers 13 residues. In DNA, the CDR3 is TGTGCCAGCCTTCGGGGGGGCAAAGATACGCAGTATTTT. It is translated as CASLRGGKDTQYF.

This chain uses TRBV2 with TRBJ2-3; TRBD2 agrees at 14 bases. The trim removed 8 bases at V and 10 bases at J, leaving 8 bases unmatched. The CDR3 totals 14 residues. The germline V gene encodes CDR1 SNHLY and CDR2 FYNNEI. The CDR3 DNA sequence: TGTGCCAGCCTGGGACTAGCGGGGGAGGGATCGCAGTATTTT. As protein: CASLGLAGEGSQYF.

The chain couples TRBV7-2 to TRBJ1-1, with 7 bases that match TRBD1. The J segment lost 3 bases and the V segment lost 5 bases, leaving 9 bases of the junction unmatched. This CDR3 is 15 amino acids long. Germline V gives CDR1 SGHTA, CDR2 FQGNSA. CDR3 residues: CASSITGASYTEAFF. The DNA of the CDR3 is TGTGCCAGCAGCATTACAGGGGCCTCTTACACTGAAGCTTTCTTT.

The chain recombines TRBV5-4 with TRBJ1-2; a weak D match, TRBD1 (5 bases). Germline values: CDR1 SGHNT, CDR2 YYREEE (reference sequence). Trimming removed 0 bases from V and 4 bases from J, with 10 bases in between. The CDR3 totals 14 residues. CDR3 loop: CASSLDLGGYGYTF. CDR3 DNA sequence: TGTGCCAGCAGCTTGGACCTGGGGGGCTATGGCTACACCTTC.

The chain combines TRBV28 with TRBJ1-2, with D maybe TRBD1 (5 bases). The CDR3 consists of 12 residues. Germline V gene data show CDR1 as MDHEN and CDR2 as SYDVKM. The V and J ends lost 2 bases and 8 bases respectively, with 9 bases between them. This CDR3 is CASSLGAEGYTF. As DNA, the CDR3 is TGTGCCAGCAGTTTAGGGGCCGAAGGCTACACCTTC.

This clone was found once. The chain is built from TRBV4-1 and TRBJ1-1; 11 bases fit TRBD1. Germline assignment: CDR1 MGHRA and CDR2 YSYEKL. The CDR3 runs 16 residues. Unmatched junction bases numbered 6, after V lost 0 bases and J lost 6 bases. The CDR3 DNA follows: TGCGCCAGCAGCCAAGATGGTCCGGGACAGGGGGCTGAAGCTTTCTTT. It translates to CASSQDGPGQGAEAFF.

This rearrangement joins TRBV19 to TRBJ2-2; 7 bases line up with TRBD1. Germline CDR1 LNHDA, CDR2 SQIVND (reference sequence). Trimming took 7 bases from V and 3 from J; bases not matched to a gene: 5. The CDR3 is made up of 14 amino acids. The CDR3 region is CASNRDRDTGELFF. As DNA, the CDR3 is TGTGCCAGTAACCGTGACAGGGACACCGGGGAGCTGTTTTTT.

The chain couples TRBV10-3 to TRBJ2-5; D gene uncertain. The DNA end lines up better with TRBJ2-7; the J call may be wrong. CDR1 is ENHRY and CDR2 is SYGVKD in the germline V gene. The CDR3 runs 12 residues. The CDR3, as DNA: TGTGCCATCAGTGAAATTTCCTACGAGCAGTACTTC. Protein product: CAISEISYEQYF.

This clone was observed once. This rearrangement joins TRBV5-5 to TRBJ1-5; 9 bases match TRBD1. The germline V gene has CDR1 SGHKS and CDR2 YYEKEE (reference sequence). J was trimmed by 4 bases and V by 4 bases; bases with no gene match: 3. The CDR3 contains 14 residues. CDR3 in amino acids: CASSPGQGNQPQHF. In DNA, the CDR3 is TGTGCCAGCAGCCCCGGACAGGGGAATCAGCCCCAGCATTTT.

The CDR3 region is CASSSRPGYPYNEQFF. In DNA, the CDR3 is TGTGCCAGCAGCTCTCGTCCGGGGTACCCCTACAATGAGCAGTTCTTC. This chain connects TRBV9 to TRBJ2-1; maybe TRBD2 (5 bases). V gave up 4 bases and J gave up 2 bases, with 16 bases separating them. CDR1 is SGDLS, CDR2 YYNGEE, per germline. The CDR3 runs to 16 residues.

J is TRBJ1-3 and V is TRBV9; 7 nucleotides line up with TRBD1. The CDR3 contains 14 residues. V lost 9 bases, J lost 7 bases, and 13 bases stayed unmatched. Germline assignment: CDR1 SGDLS and CDR2 YYNGEE. As DNA, the CDR3 is TGTGCCAATCCACCTGACAGGGAATCTAACACCATATATTTT. Translation gives CANPPDRESNTIYF.

The CDR3 here is CASSEDRESTEAFF. Written as DNA, the CDR3 is TGTGCCAGCAGTGAGGACAGGGAGAGCACTGAAGCTTTCTTT. This rearrangement joins TRBV6-1 to TRBJ1-1; TRBD1 matches at 8 bases. With V trimmed by 3 bases and J by 4 bases, 4 bases remained unmatched. In germline, CDR1 is MNHNS, CDR2 SASEGT. The CDR3 length is 14 residues.

Concerning this clone itself: One junction end disagrees with the germline gene, perhaps due to a read error. V is TRBV7-7 and J is TRBJ2-2, with a possible D match to TRBD2 (6 bases). The length of the CDR3 is 15 residues. Germline V gene sequence: CDR1 SSHAT, CDR2 FNYEAQ (reference sequence). The chain's CDR3 is CASSSPGESTGELFF. The DNA of the CDR3 is TGTGCTAGCAGCTCCCCGGGGGAATCCACCGGGGAGCTGTTTTTT. The variable domain in full, with the rest retrieved from reference TRBV7-7 and TRBJ2-2, is GAGVSQSPRYKVTKRGQDVTLRCDPISSHATLYWYQQALGQGPEFLTYFNYEAQPDKSGLPSDRFSAERPEGSISTLTIQRTEQRDSAMYRCASSSPGESTGELFFGEGSRLTVL.

The V call is TRBV4-1, the J call TRBJ1-2; 8 bases fit TRBD1. CDR3 size: 16 residues. V lost 2 bases and J lost 8; bases outside the gene matches: 13. CDR1 and CDR2 (germline): MGHRA, YSYEKL. The CDR3 region has the DNA TGCGCCAGCAGCCAATCCCCCGGACAGGGCCTTAGCGGCTACACCTTC. It yields the protein CASSQSPGQGLSGYTF.

This chain links TRBV19 with TRBJ1-2; 8 positions agree with TRBD1. Germline assignment: CDR1 LNHDA and CDR2 SQIVND (reference sequence). V shed 7 bases and J 6 bases; nucleotides not matched to a gene: 7. The CDR3 sequence is 13 residues long. CDR3 DNA: TGTGCCAGTACGTTGGACAGGGCCGATGGCTACACCTTC. It is translated as CASTLDRADGYTF.

The chain joins TRBV6-1 to TRBJ2-7, with 7 bases aligning to TRBD1. The germline V gene encodes CDR1 MNHNS and CDR2 SASEGT. Trimming at V came to 5 bases and at J to 7 bases, leaving 14 bases not matched to a gene. This CDR3 region has 15 residues. Written as DNA, the CDR3 is TGTGCCAGCAGTACCGACAGGGAAGGGTCGGAAGAGCAGTACTTC. Translation gives CASSTDREGSEEQYF.

The V and J genes are TRBV4-2 and TRBJ2-5; the D gene is possibly TRBD1 (5 bases). This CDR3 spans 15 amino acids. The V end was cut by 0 bases, the J end by 7 bases, with 15 bases between. Germline V gives CDR1 LGHNA, CDR2 YNFKEQ. The CDR3 nucleotides are TGTGCCAGCAGCCAAGATCAGGGTTGGGGCGGGACCCAGTACTTC. The encoded protein is CASSQDQGWGGTQYF.

J is TRBJ1-6 and V is TRBV2, with D possibly being TRBD1 (5 bases). This CDR3 region has 14 residues. The V and J ends lost 5 bases and 10 bases respectively, with 15 bases between them. Germline V gene lookup returns CDR1 SNHLY and CDR2 FYNNEI. The CDR3 here is CASSSGQGRSPLHF. The DNA for the CDR3 is TGTGCCAGCAGTTCCGGGCAGGGAAGGTCACCCCTCCACTTT.

J is TRBJ2-1 and V is TRBV7-6, with D perhaps matching TRBD1 (5 bases). CDR3 length equals 12 residues. Deletions cut 6 bases from V and 8 bases from J, with 11 bases between. CDR1 and CDR2 (germline): SGHVS, FNYEAQ. CDR3 nucleotides: TGTGCCAGCAGAGATAGCAGGGATGAGCAGTTCTTC. Protein product: CASRDSRDEQFF.